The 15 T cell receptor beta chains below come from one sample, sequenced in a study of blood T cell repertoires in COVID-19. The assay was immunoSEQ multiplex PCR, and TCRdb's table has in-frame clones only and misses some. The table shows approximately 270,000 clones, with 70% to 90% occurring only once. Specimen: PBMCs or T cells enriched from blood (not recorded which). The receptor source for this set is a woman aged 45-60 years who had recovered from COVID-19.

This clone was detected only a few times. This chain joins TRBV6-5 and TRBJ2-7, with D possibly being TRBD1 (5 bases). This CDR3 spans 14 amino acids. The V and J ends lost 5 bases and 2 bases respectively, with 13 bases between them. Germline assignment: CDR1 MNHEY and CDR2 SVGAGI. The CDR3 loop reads CASSTDSTAYEQYF. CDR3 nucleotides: TGTGCCAGCAGTACCGACAGTACTGCCTACGAGCAGTACTTC.

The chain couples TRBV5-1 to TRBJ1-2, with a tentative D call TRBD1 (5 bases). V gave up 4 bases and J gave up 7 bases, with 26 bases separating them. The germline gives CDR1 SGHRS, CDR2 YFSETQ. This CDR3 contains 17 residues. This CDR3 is CASSPFRALVNRGGYTF. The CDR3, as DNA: TGCGCCAGCAGCCCGTTCCGGGCCCTGGTTAATAGGGGTGGCTACACCTTC.

CDR3 amino acids: CASSRSSSYNEQFF. In nucleotides, the CDR3 is TGCGCCAGCAGCCGGTCTAGCAGTTACAATGAGCAGTTCTTC. The chain carries TRBV4-1 and TRBJ2-1, with D perhaps TRBD2 (5 bases). Germline V CDR1 and CDR2: MGHRA, YSYEKL. The V gene lost 4 bases and the J gene lost 4 bases, with 11 bases spanning the gap. This CDR3 is built from 14 residues.

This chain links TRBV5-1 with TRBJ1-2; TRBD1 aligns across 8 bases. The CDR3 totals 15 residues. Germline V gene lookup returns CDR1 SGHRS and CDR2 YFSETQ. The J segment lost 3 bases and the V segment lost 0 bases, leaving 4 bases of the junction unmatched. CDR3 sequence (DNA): TGCGCCAGCAGCTTGGTGGGACAGGATCACTATGGCTACACCTTC. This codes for CASSLVGQDHYGYTF.

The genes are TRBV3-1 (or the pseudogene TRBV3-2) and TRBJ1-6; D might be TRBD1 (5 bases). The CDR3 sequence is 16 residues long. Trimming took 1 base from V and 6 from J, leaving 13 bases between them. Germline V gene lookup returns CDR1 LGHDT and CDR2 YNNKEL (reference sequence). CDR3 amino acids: CASSQGGRVGNSPLHF. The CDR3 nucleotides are TGTGCCAGCAGCCAAGGGGGCAGGGTTGGTAATTCACCCCTCCACTTT.

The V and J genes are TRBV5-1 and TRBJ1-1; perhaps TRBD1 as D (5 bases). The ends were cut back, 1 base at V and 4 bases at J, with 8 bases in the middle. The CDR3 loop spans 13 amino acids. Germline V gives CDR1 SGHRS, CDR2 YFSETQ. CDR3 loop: CASSLQGPTEAFF. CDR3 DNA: TGCGCCAGCAGCTTGCAGGGCCCCACTGAAGCTTTCTTT.

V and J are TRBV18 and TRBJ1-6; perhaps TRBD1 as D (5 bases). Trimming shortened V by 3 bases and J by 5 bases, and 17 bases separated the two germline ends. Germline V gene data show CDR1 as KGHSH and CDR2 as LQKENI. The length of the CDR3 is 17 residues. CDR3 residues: CASSPAASGNNNSPLHF. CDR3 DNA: TGTGCCAGCTCACCCGCGGCCTCAGGGAACAATAATTCACCCCTCCACTTT.

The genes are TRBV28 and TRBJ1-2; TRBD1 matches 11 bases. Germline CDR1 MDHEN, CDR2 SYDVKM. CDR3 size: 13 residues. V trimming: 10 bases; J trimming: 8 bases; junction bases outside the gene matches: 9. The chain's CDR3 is CATSRTGGGGYTF. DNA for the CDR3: TGTGCCACCTCTAGGACAGGGGGCGGCGGCTACACCTTC.

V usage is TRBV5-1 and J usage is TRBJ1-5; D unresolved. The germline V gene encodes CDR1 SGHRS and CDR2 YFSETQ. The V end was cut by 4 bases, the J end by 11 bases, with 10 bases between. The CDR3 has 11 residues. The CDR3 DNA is TGCGCCAGCAGCCCGAGGTCCGCCCAGCATTTT. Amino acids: CASSPRSAQHF.

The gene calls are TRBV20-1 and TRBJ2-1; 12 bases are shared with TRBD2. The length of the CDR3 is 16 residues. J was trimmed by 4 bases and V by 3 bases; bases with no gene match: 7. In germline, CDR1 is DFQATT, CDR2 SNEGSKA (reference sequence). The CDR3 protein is CSASLAGGTSYNEQFF. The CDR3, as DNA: TGCAGTGCTAGTCTAGCGGGAGGGACAAGTTACAATGAGCAGTTCTTC.

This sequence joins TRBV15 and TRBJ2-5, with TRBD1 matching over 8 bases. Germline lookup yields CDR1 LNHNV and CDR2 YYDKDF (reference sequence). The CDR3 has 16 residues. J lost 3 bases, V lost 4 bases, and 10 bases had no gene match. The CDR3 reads CATSIAGQGMEETQYF. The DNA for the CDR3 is TGTGCCACCAGCATTGCTGGACAGGGTATGGAAGAGACCCAGTACTTC.

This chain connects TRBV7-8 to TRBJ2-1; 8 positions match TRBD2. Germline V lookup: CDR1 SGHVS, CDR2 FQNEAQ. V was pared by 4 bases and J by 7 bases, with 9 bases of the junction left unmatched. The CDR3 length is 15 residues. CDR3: CASSSQRGRRNEQFF. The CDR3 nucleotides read TGTGCCAGCAGCTCCCAGCGGGGGCGCCGTAATGAGCAGTTCTTC.

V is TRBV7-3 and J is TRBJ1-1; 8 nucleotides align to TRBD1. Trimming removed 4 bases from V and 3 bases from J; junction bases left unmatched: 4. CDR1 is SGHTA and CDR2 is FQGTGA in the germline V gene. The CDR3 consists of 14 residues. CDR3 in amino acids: CASSSTGGDTEAFF. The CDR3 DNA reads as TGTGCCAGCAGCTCTACAGGGGGAGACACTGAAGCTTTCTTT. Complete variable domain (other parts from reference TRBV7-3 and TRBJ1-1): GAGVSQTPSNKVTEKGKYVELRCDPISGHTALYWYRQSLGQGPEFLIYFQGTGAADDSGLPNDRFFAVRPEGSVSTLKIQRTERGDSAVYLCASSSTGGDTEAFFGQGTRLTVV.

CDR3 protein: CASSSPQETGDRAPLHF. The CDR3, as DNA: TGTGCCAGCAGCTCACCTCAAGAGACAGGGGACAGGGCACCCCTCCACTTT. The rearrangement uses TRBV5-4 and TRBJ1-6; TRBD1 matches 9 bases. V was clipped by 3 bases and J by 11 bases; unmatched bases: 15. The CDR3 consists of 17 residues. Germline V gene data show CDR1 as SGHNT and CDR2 as YYREEE (reference sequence).

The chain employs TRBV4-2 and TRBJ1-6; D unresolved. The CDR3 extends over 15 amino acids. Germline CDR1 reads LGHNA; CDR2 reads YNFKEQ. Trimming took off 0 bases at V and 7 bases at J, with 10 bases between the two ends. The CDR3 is CASSQDPSRNSPLHF. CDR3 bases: TGTGCCAGCAGCCAAGATCCGTCCAGGAATTCACCCCTCCACTTT.